This record concerns one T cell receptor beta chain sequence. The CDR3 consists of 17 residues. With 4 bases clipped from V and 5 bases from J, the junction kept 13 bases outside the gene matches. Germline-derived CDR1 and CDR2 are KGHDR and SFDVKD. The use of a sample-barcoded 5' primer and a J-beta primer mix characterized a second PCR of about 6 to 12 cycles. Each CDR3 protein is one row after TCRdb ran MiXCR on the 5' RACE reads. The profile shows over a million distinct CDR3 sequences, roughly 24% of them singletons. This entry belongs to a study of blood T cells in healthy people across ages. The same sample was also used in a study of T cells of mothers and their children.

Sequencing was done on a sample of blood. The chain carries TRBV24-1 and TRBJ2-7, with TRBD2 matching over 10 bases. The TCR was taken from a girl aged 2 to 9 in good health. In nucleotides, the CDR3 is TGTGCCACCAGTGAGGGGGGTAGCGGGAGGCCAGAGAACGAGCAGTACTTC. Residues: CATSEGGSGRPENEQYF.